This record covers a single T cell receptor (beta chain). Just one base apart from a much larger clone, this may be a read error. The record originates from a study of blood T cells in healthy people across ages. Next came a second PCR, run for about 7 to 12 cycles, which used a sample-barcoded 5' primer along with a J-beta primer mix. TCRdb called the 5' RACE reads again in MiXCR, with one record for every CDR3 protein. Of around 800,000 distinct CDR3 sequences in the sample, 60% to 80% were seen once. The clonotype was recovered from a man aged 25 to 40 in good health. Sequenced: blood.

CDR3 DNA sequence: TGTGCCAGCAGCCCAACGCGGGGGGACATCGGGGAGCTGTTTTTT. Its translation is CASSPTRGDIGELFF. The chain carries TRBV7-9 and TRBJ2-2, with 8 bases identical to TRBD2. Losses at the gene ends were 5 bases for V and 7 bases for J; bases not matched to a gene: 9. Germline V gene data show CDR1 as SEHNR and CDR2 as FQNEAQ (reference sequence). The CDR3 has 15 residues.